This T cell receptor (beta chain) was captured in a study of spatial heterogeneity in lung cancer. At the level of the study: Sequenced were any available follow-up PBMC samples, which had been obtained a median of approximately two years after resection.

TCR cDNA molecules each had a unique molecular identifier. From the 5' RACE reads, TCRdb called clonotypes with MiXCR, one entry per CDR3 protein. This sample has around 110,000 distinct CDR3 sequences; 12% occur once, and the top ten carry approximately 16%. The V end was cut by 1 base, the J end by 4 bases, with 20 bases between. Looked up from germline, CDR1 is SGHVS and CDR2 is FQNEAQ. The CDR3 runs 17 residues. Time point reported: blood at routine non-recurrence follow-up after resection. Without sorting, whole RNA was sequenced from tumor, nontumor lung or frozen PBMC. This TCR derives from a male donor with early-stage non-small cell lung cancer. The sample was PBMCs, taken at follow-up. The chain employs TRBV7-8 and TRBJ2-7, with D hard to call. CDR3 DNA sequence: TGTGCCAGCAGCTTAGGTGTCACCCTGACAAGACCTTACGAGCAGTACTTC. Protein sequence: CASSLGVTLTRPYEQYF.